The 7 T cell receptor beta chains listed next were all sequenced from one sample in a study of T-cell reconstitution after alpha-beta-depleted transplantation in children. TCRbeta library preparation incorporated unique molecular identifiers. TCRdb reprocessed the PCR reads with MiXCR, giving one entry per CDR3 protein. The sample has about 640,000 distinct CDR3 sequences, around a sixth seen once; the top ten hold approximately 1.1%. The specimen was PBMCs from the stem cell graft donor, collected from the stem cell graft. These receptors all come from a human donor who donated a stem cell graft to a child with acute myeloid leukemia.

A few counts support this clonotype. This chain links TRBV29-1 with TRBJ1-1; unclear D gene. The germline V gene encodes CDR1 SQVTM and CDR2 ANQGSEA. V lost 6 bases to trimming and J lost 1 base, with 15 bases between them. This CDR3 spans 14 amino acids. The DNA of the CDR3 is TGCAGCGTCTTACAGAGTATGACGAACACTGAAGCTTTCTTT. Translation: CSVLQSMTNTEAFF.

This clonotype has a handful of counts. The gene calls are TRBV5-5 and TRBJ2-3; 7 bases align to TRBD2. V lost 4 bases to trimming and J lost 4 bases; unmatched junction nucleotides: 9. The CDR3 is made up of 15 amino acids. CDR1 is SGHKS, CDR2 YYEKEE, per germline (reference sequence). The CDR3 DNA reads as TGTGCCAGCAGCCCGTTCGGGGGGACCGCAGATACGCAGTATTTT. Translating gives CASSPFGGTADTQYF.

This clonotype was picked up a small number of times. The V and J genes are TRBV5-1 and TRBJ1-1, with 10 bases aligning to TRBD1. The V segment lost 5 bases and the J segment 0 bases; nucleotides outside the gene matches: 7. The CDR3 contains 16 residues. CDR1 is SGHRS and CDR2 is YFSETQ in the germline V gene. In DNA, the CDR3 is TGCGCCAGCAGTTCGGGGACAGGGGCACTGAACACTGAAGCTTTCTTT. Its protein is CASSSGTGALNTEAFF.

This chain connects TRBV7-2 to TRBJ2-7; no reliable D call. Trimming removed 5 bases at V and 0 bases at J, with 11 bases between. Germline V gives CDR1 SGHTA, CDR2 FQGNSA. CDR3 length: 14 residues. The CDR3 is CASSLRPFSYEQYF. Here the CDR3 DNA reads TGTGCCAGCAGCCTGCGACCGTTCTCCTACGAGCAGTACTTC. Full variable domain (remainder filled in from reference TRBV7-2 and TRBJ2-7): GAGVSQSPSNKVTEKGKDVELRCDPISGHTALYWYRQSLGQGLEFLIYFQGNSAPDKSGLPSDRFSAERTGGSVSTLTIQRTQQEDSAVYLCASSLRPFSYEQYFGPGTRLTVT.

V gene TRBV5-5 combines with J gene TRBJ1-6, with 10 bases matching TRBD1. Looked up from germline, CDR1 is SGHKS and CDR2 is YYEKEE (reference sequence). The CDR3 spans 14 residues. The V segment lost 4 bases and the J segment 8 bases; nucleotides outside the gene matches: 3. The CDR3 spells CASSDRGQDSPLHF. Written as DNA, the CDR3 is TGTGCCAGCAGCGACAGGGGGCAAGATTCACCCCTCCACTTT.

The rearrangement links TRBV11-1 to TRBJ2-1; D may be TRBD1 (6 bases). The germline CDR1 and CDR2 sequences are SGHAT and FQDESV (reference sequence). The CDR3 is made up of 16 amino acids. Trimming shortened V by 5 bases and J by 1 base, and 15 bases separated the two germline ends. The CDR3 is CASSPQLQGSYNEQFF. For the CDR3, the DNA is TGTGCCAGCAGCCCCCAATTACAGGGATCCTACAATGAGCAGTTCTTC.

This rearrangement joins TRBV20-1 to TRBJ1-6; maybe TRBD1 (6 bases). The CDR3 covers 17 residues. Germline lookup yields CDR1 DFQATT and CDR2 SNEGSKA (reference sequence). The CDR3 nucleotides are TGCATCCTCGCTCGGGCAGGGGTTAGCTCCTATAATTCACCCCTCCACTTT. It encodes CILARAGVSSYNSPLHF.